The sequence of this TCR beta chain was determined in a study of blood T cell repertoires in COVID-19. Looking at the study overall: Sites in the United States, Italy and Spain provided acute and convalescent COVID-19 samples. The analysed material was cDNA or gDNA that came from T cells, B-cell-depleted T cells, or PBMCs.

The assay was immunoSEQ multiplex PCR, and TCRdb's table has in-frame clones only and misses some. The sample lists about 220,000 clones; 80% were seen once. The sample was peripheral blood. The receptor was isolated from a woman between 65 and 79 years old with acute or convalescent COVID-19.

The CDR3 nucleotides read TGTGCCAGCAGCCAAGGGGACAGGGAATTATCTGGCTACACCTTC. Its protein product is CASSQGDRELSGYTF. The V call is TRBV3-1 (or the pseudogene TRBV3-2), the J call TRBJ1-2; 9 nucleotides agree with TRBD1. V shed 1 base, J shed 7 bases, and the junction held 7 bases outside the gene matches. Germline loops: CDR1 LGHDT, CDR2 YNNKEL (reference sequence). The CDR3 is made up of 15 amino acids.